This passage covers 11 T cell receptor beta chains from one sample sequenced in a study of T cell repertoires in aging, cancer and after chemotherapy. A mixed TRB-A/B primer pool amplified rearranged TRB by multiplex touch-down PCR. TCRdb processed the multiplex PCR reads anew with MiXCR; each CDR3 protein has one entry. The sample shows about 2,500 distinct CDR3 sequences, about 20% of them seen only once. Peripheral blood genomic DNA, not sorted cells or RNA, was the template. The sequenced material came from blood. These receptors originate from a human donor with a blood cancer.

Sample share makes this clonotype medium-sized. This chain uses TRBV6-4 with TRBJ2-1; TRBD1 matches 7 bases. The germline gives CDR1 MRHNA, CDR2 SNTAGT. With 2 bases clipped from V and 8 bases from J, the junction kept 12 bases outside the gene matches. This CDR3 has 16 amino acids. Here the CDR3 DNA reads TGTGCCAGCAGTGACAAAGGGGGCACCGATGGGGATGAGCAGTTCTTC. Its translation is CASSDKGGTDGDEQFF.

This clonotype was counted a few times. Given a much more abundant clone one base away, this may be a read error. The gene calls are TRBV6-5 and TRBJ2-7; 7 bases line up with TRBD2. The germline gives CDR1 MNHEY, CDR2 SVGAGI. V shed 8 bases, J shed 4 bases, and the junction held 2 bases outside the gene matches. The CDR3 runs 11 residues. This CDR3 reads CASGGSYEQYF. The CDR3 DNA is TGTGCCAGCGGCGGGAGTTACGAGCAGTACTTC.

This rearrangement joins TRBV12-3 or TRBV12-4 to TRBJ1-2; D possibly corresponds to TRBD1 (6 bases). V lost 10 bases and J lost 3, with 12 bases in between. This CDR3 is 12 amino acids long. In DNA form, the CDR3 reads TGTGCCATTCGGGGGCGGGACTATGGCTACACCTTC. Amino acid sequence: CAIRGRDYGYTF.

The chain links TRBV11-3 to TRBJ2-6; no firm D call. The CDR3 is 12 amino acids. CDR1 is SGHNT and CDR2 is YENEEA in the germline V gene. The V and J ends lost 4 bases and 2 bases respectively, with 0 bases between them. CDR3 protein: CASSSGANVLTF. The CDR3 region has the DNA TGTGCCAGCAGCTCTGGGGCCAACGTCCTGACTTTC.

In its sample, this clonotype ranks as large. The rearrangement joins TRBV30 to TRBJ2-3; D gene ambiguous. Germline-derived CDR1 and CDR2 are GTSNPN and SVGIG (reference sequence). This CDR3 has 13 residues. Trimming removed 0 bases from V and 6 bases from J, with 10 bases in between. The CDR3 DNA is TGTGCCTGGAGTGTACGAGAGCGCGATACGCAGTATTTT. Amino acid sequence: CAWSVRERDTQYF.

V gene TRBV21-1 combines with J gene TRBJ1-5; the D call of TRBD1 is as the table states it, not checked on the DNA. TRBV21-1 is flagged as a pseudogene. The CDR3 runs to 18 residues. The CDR3 loop reads CASSKARERVHSNQPQHF. CDR3 DNA: TGTGCCAGCAGCAAAGCAAGGGAAAGGGTCCATAGCAATCAGCCCCAGCATTTT.

By sample share, this clonotype is medium-sized. The J gene is TRBJ2-1, the V gene TRBV7-9, with a possible D match to TRBD2 (5 bases). Germline-derived CDR1 and CDR2 are SEHNR and FQNEAQ (reference sequence). The V end was cut by 2 bases, the J end by 8 bases, with 16 bases between. This CDR3 region has 15 residues. CDR3 DNA sequence: TGTGCCAGCAGCTTACAGACTAAGTTTGGGGATGAGCAGTTCTTC. As protein: CASSLQTKFGDEQFF.

By its share, this clonotype is medium-sized (0.01 to 0.1%). V is TRBV5-6 and J is TRBJ2-7; D is uncertain. This CDR3 has 14 residues. V lost 0 bases and J 0 bases, leaving 7 bases between the germline ends. Germline CDR1 is SGHDT and CDR2 is YYEEEE. The CDR3 DNA is TGTGCCAGCAGCTTGGACAGAGACTCCTACGAGCAGTACGTC. This sequence encodes CASSLDRDSYEQYV.

The V call is TRBV30, the J call TRBJ2-3; D perhaps matches TRBD1 (6 bases). The CDR3 is 14 amino acids. V was shortened by 5 bases and J by 4 bases, with 16 bases between the two germline ends. CDR1 is GTSNPN and CDR2 is SVGIG in the germline V gene (reference sequence). The CDR3 is CAWDDTGSADTQYF. DNA for the CDR3: TGTGCCTGGGATGACACAGGGAGCGCAGATACGCAGTATTTT.

This clonotype is classed as medium-sized. The chain uses TRBV27 and TRBJ2-7, with 12 bases lining up with TRBD1. The J segment lost 7 bases and the V segment lost 6 bases, leaving 7 bases of the junction unmatched. The CDR3 runs to 14 residues. Germline values: CDR1 MNHEY, CDR2 SMNVEV (reference sequence). CDR3 sequence: CASSPGTGGFEQYF. For the CDR3, the DNA is TGTGCCAGCAGCCCCGGGACAGGGGGCTTTGAGCAGTACTTC.

Only a few counts were recorded for this clonotype. This chain connects TRBV5-8 to TRBJ1-4; 7 bases line up with TRBD1. The germline gives CDR1 SGHTS, CDR2 YDEGEE. The V gene end was trimmed by 0 bases and the J gene end by 4 bases; junction bases not matched to a gene: 6. CDR3 length: 16 amino acids. CDR3 coding DNA: TGTGCCAGCAGCTTGGCCGGGACAGCGGGTAATGAAAAACTGTTTTTT. Its protein product is CASSLAGTAGNEKLFF.